Below are 21 T cell receptor beta chains sequenced from a single sample in a study of blood T cells in healthy people across ages. A second PCR of roughly 7 to 11 cycles used a sample-barcoded 5' primer and a J-beta primer mix. From the 5' RACE reads, TCRdb called clonotypes with MiXCR, one entry per CDR3 protein. There are around 1,800,000 distinct CDR3 sequences in the sample; 39% occur only once, and more than 20% lies in the top ten. The sequencing sample was made of blood. The receptors were sampled from a human donor in good health.

The chain has TRBV27 and TRBJ1-1, with 7 bases fitting TRBD1. After removal of 6 bases from V and 0 bases from J, the junction contained 4 bases not matched to a gene. CDR3 length: 14 amino acids. In germline, CDR1 is MNHEY, CDR2 SMNVEV (reference sequence). CDR3 sequence: CASRPGQLNTEAFF. DNA of the CDR3: TGTGCCAGCAGGCCGGGACAGCTGAACACTGAAGCTTTCTTT.

In the case of this clonotype: The germline gene is not matched at one end of the junction; a read error may be the cause. The V gene is TRBV2, the J gene TRBJ2-4, with 8 bases that match TRBD1. The J call is uncertain, as TRBJ2-7 better fits the DNA end. This CDR3 is 12 amino acids long. CDR1 is SNHLY, CDR2 FYNNEI, per germline. The CDR3, as DNA: TGTGCCAGCGGTGACAGGGGCTACGAGCAGTACTTC. Protein sequence: CASGDRGYEQYF.

The chain links TRBV14 to TRBJ2-1, with D perhaps matching TRBD2 (5 bases). V was pared by 2 bases and J by 9 bases, with 11 bases between. From germline, CDR1 is SGHDN and CDR2 FVKESK. The CDR3 totals 13 residues. CDR3 region: CASSQIAGGEQFF. CDR3 DNA sequence: TGTGCCAGCAGCCAAATCGCCGGAGGTGAGCAGTTCTTC.

This chain connects TRBV12-3 or TRBV12-4 to TRBJ1-5; tentatively, D is TRBD1 (5 bases). The CDR3 runs 15 residues. V was cut by 3 bases and J by 2 bases, with 11 bases left in between. In nucleotides, the CDR3 is TGTGCCAGCAGTTTTCGGGGGAGGGGCAATCAGCCCCAGCATTTT. As protein: CASSFRGRGNQPQHF.

In this sample, this clonotype turned up a few times. The gene calls are TRBV4-1 and TRBJ2-5, with 10 bases that match TRBD1. With V trimmed by 2 bases and J by 2 bases, 8 bases remained unmatched. The CDR3 is 17 residues long. Looked up from germline, CDR1 is MGHRA and CDR2 is YSYEKL. CDR3 DNA sequence: TGCGCCAGCAGCCAAAAGGGGACAGGGGTTTTACAAGAGACCCAGTACTTC. It specifies CASSQKGTGVLQETQYF.

The V gene is TRBV29-1, the J gene TRBJ2-7, with D uncertain. Germline V gives CDR1 SQVTM, CDR2 ANQGSEA. The CDR3 is made up of 13 amino acids. Trimming removed 4 bases at V and 0 bases at J, with 10 bases between. CDR3 nucleotides: TGCAGCGTTGGCTCCAGTCACTCCTACGAGCAGTACTTC. Its protein is CSVGSSHSYEQYF.

This chain uses TRBV5-5 with TRBJ1-1, with no clear D. V was shortened by 3 bases and J by 2 bases, with 14 bases between the two germline ends. This CDR3 contains 15 residues. Germline V gene lookup returns CDR1 SGHKS and CDR2 YYEKEE (reference sequence). The CDR3 is CASSSGQSLNTEAFF. DNA for the CDR3: TGTGCCAGCAGCTCTGGGCAGAGCCTAAACACTGAAGCTTTCTTT.

This clonotype was counted between two and nine times. V and J are TRBV20-1 and TRBJ2-3; 11 bases align to TRBD2. Germline loops: CDR1 DFQATT, CDR2 SNEGSKA (reference sequence). V was clipped by 3 bases and J by 4 bases; unmatched bases: 12. CDR3 size: 17 residues. CDR3 nucleotides: TGCAGTGCTAGCCAAGAGTCACTAGCGGGGGTCCCAGATACGCAGTATTTT. Translated: CSASQESLAGVPDTQYF.

The J gene is TRBJ2-7, the V gene TRBV19; D gene uncertain. The CDR3 consists of 13 residues. V was cut by 6 bases and J by 0 bases, with 9 bases left in between. Germline lookup yields CDR1 LNHDA and CDR2 SQIVND (reference sequence). As DNA, the CDR3 is TGTGCCAGTAGGCCGGACCACTCCTACGAGCAGTACTTC. Translating it yields CASRPDHSYEQYF.

Only a few counts were recorded for this clonotype. V gene TRBV6-5 combines with J gene TRBJ2-5, with D possibly being TRBD2 (5 bases). The CDR3 has 12 amino acids. V lost 8 bases and J 6 bases, leaving 13 bases between the germline ends. CDR1 is MNHEY and CDR2 is SVGAGI in the germline V gene. The CDR3 sequence is CASQTSGKTQYF. The CDR3 bases are TGTGCCAGCCAAACCTCGGGGAAGACCCAGTACTTC.

The rearrangement uses TRBV6-5 and TRBJ1-6, with D tentatively TRBD1 (5 bases). This CDR3 has 13 amino acids. V dropped 6 bases and J dropped 8 bases, with 11 bases sitting between them. The germline V gene has CDR1 MNHEY and CDR2 SVGAGI. The CDR3 loop is CASRRGLDSPLHF. DNA for the CDR3: TGTGCCAGCAGACGGGGGTTGGATTCACCCCTCCACTTT.

The rearrangement joins TRBV9 to TRBJ1-2; possible D gene TRBD1, 5 bases. Germline V gene data show CDR1 as SGDLS and CDR2 as YYNGEE. The CDR3 contains 14 residues. Trimming cost V 0 bases and J 5 bases, with 11 bases left between them. Here the CDR3 DNA reads TGTGCCAGCAGCGTAGCCGTAGGGACTTATGGCTACACCTTC. Residues: CASSVAVGTYGYTF.

The chain joins TRBV7-7 to TRBJ2-3; 7 nucleotides line up with TRBD1. Losses at the gene ends were 2 bases for V and 5 bases for J; bases not matched to a gene: 16. The CDR3 loop spans 18 amino acids. The germline CDR1 and CDR2 sequences are SSHAT and FNYEAQ (reference sequence). Written as DNA, the CDR3 is TGTGCCAGCAGCTTACTTCTGGCGACAGGGTGGGGGAGAGATACGCAGTATTTT. Protein: CASSLLLATGWGRDTQYF.

Concerning this clonotype itself: One end of the junction fails to match germline, which may point to a read error. The chain combines TRBV11-2 with TRBJ2-2, with 9 bases aligning to TRBD1. The CDR3 contains 17 residues. CDR1 is SGHAT and CDR2 is FQNNGV in the germline V gene. CDR3 sequence: CASSLPTGGRSTGELFF. The CDR3, as DNA: TGTGCCAGCAGCTTACCCACAGGGGGCAGGAGCACCGGGGAGCTGTTCTTT. Variable domain in full (rest from reference TRBV11-2 and TRBJ2-2): EAGVAQSPRYKIIEKRQSVAFWCNPISGHATLYWYQQILGQGPKLLIQFQNNGVVDDSQLPKDRFSAERLKGVDSTLKIQPAKLEDSAVYLCASSLPTGGRSTGELFFGEGSRLTVL.

The rearrangement uses TRBV30 and TRBJ2-5; 7 nucleotides align to TRBD1. The end of the DNA aligns better with TRBJ2-7, so the J call may be wrong. CDR3 length: 13 amino acids. The germline CDR1 and CDR2 sequences are GTSNPN and SVGIG (reference sequence). CDR3 region: CAWSGQGTYEQYF. The CDR3 coding sequence is TGTGCCTGGAGTGGACAGGGAACCTACGAGCAGTACTTC.

The gene calls are TRBV7-2 and TRBJ1-6; a possible D gene is TRBD1 (6 bases). Germline CDR1 is SGHTA and CDR2 is FQGNSA. CDR3 length: 16 residues. The germline V and J ends were trimmed by 4 bases and 0 bases, with 10 bases remaining between them. The CDR3 DNA reads TGTGCCAGCAGCTCAGGACAGAGCTCCTATAATTCACCCCTCCACTTT. This translates into CASSSGQSSYNSPLHF. Looking up the rest from reference TRBV7-2 and TRBJ1-6 gives the full variable domain: GAGVSQSPSNKVTEKGKDVELRCDPISGHTALYWYRQSLGQGLEFLIYFQGNSAPDKSGLPSDRFSAERTGGSVSTLTIQRTQQEDSAVYLCASSSGQSSYNSPLHFGNGTRLTVT.

The rearrangement links TRBV25-1 to TRBJ1-5; D is possibly TRBD1 (5 bases). The CDR3 length is 16 residues. Germline values: CDR1 MGHDK, CDR2 SYGVNS. Trimming took 2 bases from V and 3 from J, leaving 14 bases between them. The CDR3 region has the DNA TGTGCCAGCAGTGAAGGTATAGGGGCAATCAATCAGCCCCAGCATTTT. Translation: CASSEGIGAINQPQHF.

This clonotype was counted between two and nine times. The CDR3 loop reads CASSAIQGVNGYTF. In DNA form, the CDR3 reads TGTGCCAGCAGCGCGATTCAGGGGGTCAATGGCTACACCTTC. The chain joins TRBV7-9 to TRBJ1-2, with TRBD1 identical over 7 bases. CDR3 length: 14 residues. Per germline, CDR1 SEHNR and CDR2 FQNEAQ (reference sequence). With 5 bases clipped from V and 6 bases from J, the junction kept 9 bases outside the gene matches.

This chain uses TRBV7-3 with TRBJ2-7; D gene uncertain. The CDR3 totals 13 residues. With 0 bases removed from V and 3 bases from J, the gap between germline ends came to 6 bases. Germline V lookup: CDR1 SGHTA, CDR2 FQGTGA. The CDR3 is CASSLTVDYEQYF. CDR3 coding DNA: TGTGCCAGCAGCTTAACTGTAGACTACGAGCAGTACTTC. Combining the CDR3 with reference TRBV7-3 and TRBJ2-7 gives the whole variable domain GAGVSQTPSNKVTEKGKYVELRCDPISGHTALYWYRQSLGQGPEFLIYFQGTGAADDSGLPNDRFFAVRPEGSVSTLKIQRTERGDSAVYLCASSLTVDYEQYFGPGTRLTVT.

This clonotype was found a few times. J is TRBJ2-3 and V is TRBV7-2; the D gene could be TRBD1 or TRBD2 (5 bases each). The CDR3 is 16 residues long. V gave up 1 base and J gave up 8 bases, with 19 bases separating them. Germline values: CDR1 SGHTA, CDR2 FQGNSA. CDR3 DNA sequence: TGTGCCAGCAGCTTAGGGGCCGGGACCGCGGCGGGTACGCAGTATTTT. Its protein product is CASSLGAGTAAGTQYF.

The J gene is TRBJ2-1, the V gene TRBV20-1, with D maybe TRBD2 (5 bases). The CDR3 totals 14 residues. Germline V CDR1 and CDR2: DFQATT, SNEGSKA (reference sequence). V was shortened by 5 bases and J by 0 bases, with 11 bases between the two germline ends. The CDR3 spells CSALDGSSYNEQFF. CDR3 DNA: TGCAGTGCTCTAGATGGGAGCTCCTACAATGAGCAGTTCTTC.